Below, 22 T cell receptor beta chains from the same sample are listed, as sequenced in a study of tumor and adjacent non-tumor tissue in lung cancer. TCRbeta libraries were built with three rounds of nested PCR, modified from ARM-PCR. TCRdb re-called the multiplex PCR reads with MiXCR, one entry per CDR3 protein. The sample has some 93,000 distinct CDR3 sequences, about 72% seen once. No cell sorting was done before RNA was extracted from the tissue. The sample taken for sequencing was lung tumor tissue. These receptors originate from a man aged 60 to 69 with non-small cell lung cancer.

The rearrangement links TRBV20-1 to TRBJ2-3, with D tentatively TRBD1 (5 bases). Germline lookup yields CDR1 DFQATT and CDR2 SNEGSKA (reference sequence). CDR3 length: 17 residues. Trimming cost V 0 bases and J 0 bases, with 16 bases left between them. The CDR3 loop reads CSARDTDGSGSTDTQYF. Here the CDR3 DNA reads TGCAGTGCTAGAGATACCGACGGGTCAGGGAGCACAGATACGCAGTATTTT.

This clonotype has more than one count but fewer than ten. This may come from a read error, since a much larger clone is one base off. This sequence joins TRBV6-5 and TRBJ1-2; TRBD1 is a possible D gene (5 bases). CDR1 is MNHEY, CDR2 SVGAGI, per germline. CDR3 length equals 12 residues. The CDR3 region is CASSGGNYDYTF. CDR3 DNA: TGTGCCAGCAGCGGGGGTAACTATGACTACACCTTC.

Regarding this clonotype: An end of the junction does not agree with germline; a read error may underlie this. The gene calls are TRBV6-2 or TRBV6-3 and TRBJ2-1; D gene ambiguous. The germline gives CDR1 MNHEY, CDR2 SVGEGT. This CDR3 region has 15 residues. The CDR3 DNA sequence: TGTGTCAGCAACGGGCCCCCAGGTTACGGCAATGAGCAGTTCTTC. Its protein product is CVSNGPPGYGNEQFF.

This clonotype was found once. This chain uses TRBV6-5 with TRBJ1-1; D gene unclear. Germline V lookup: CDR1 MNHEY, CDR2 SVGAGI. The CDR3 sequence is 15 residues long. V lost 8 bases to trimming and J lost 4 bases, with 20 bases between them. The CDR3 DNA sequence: TGTGCCAGCGGTGTGTCCGGAGGGAGTGTCACTGAAGCTTTCTTT. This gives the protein CASGVSGGSVTEAFF.

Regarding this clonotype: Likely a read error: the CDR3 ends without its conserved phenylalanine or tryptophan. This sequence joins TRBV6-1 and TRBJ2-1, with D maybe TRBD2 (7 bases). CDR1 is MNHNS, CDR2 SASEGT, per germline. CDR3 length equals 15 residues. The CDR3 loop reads CASSAQGGPGDEQFL. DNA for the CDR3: TGTGCTAGCAGTGCACAGGGAGGGCCTGGGGATGAGCAGTTCCTC.

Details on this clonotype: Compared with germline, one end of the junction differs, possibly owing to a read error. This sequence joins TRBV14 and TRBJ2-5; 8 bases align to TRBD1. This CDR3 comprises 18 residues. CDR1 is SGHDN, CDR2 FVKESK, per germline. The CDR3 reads CASSPRGTGDLRDETQYF. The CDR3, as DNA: TGTGCCAGCAGCCCCCGGGGGACAGGAGATTTGCGGGACGAGACCCAATACTTC. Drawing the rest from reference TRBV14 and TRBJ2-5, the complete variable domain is EAGVTQFPSHSVIEKGQTVTLRCDPISGHDNLYWYRRVMGKEIKFLLHFVKESKQDESGMPNNRFLAERTGGTYSTLKVQPAELEDSGVYFCASSPRGTGDLRDETQYFGPGTRLLVL.

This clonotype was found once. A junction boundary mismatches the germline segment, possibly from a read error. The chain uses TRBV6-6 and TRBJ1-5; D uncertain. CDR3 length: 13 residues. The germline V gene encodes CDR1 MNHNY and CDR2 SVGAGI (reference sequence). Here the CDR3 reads CASCYSTAQPRHF. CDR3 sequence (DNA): TGTGCCAGCTGTTACTCTACAGCCCAGCCCCGGCATTTT.

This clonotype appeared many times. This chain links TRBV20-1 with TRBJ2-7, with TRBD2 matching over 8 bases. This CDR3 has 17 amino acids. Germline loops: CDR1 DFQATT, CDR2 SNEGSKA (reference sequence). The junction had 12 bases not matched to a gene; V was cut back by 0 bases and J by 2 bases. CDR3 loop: CSARDLFEASGPYEQYF. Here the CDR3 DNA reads TGCAGTGCTAGAGACCTTTTCGAGGCTAGCGGGCCCTACGAGCAGTACTTC.

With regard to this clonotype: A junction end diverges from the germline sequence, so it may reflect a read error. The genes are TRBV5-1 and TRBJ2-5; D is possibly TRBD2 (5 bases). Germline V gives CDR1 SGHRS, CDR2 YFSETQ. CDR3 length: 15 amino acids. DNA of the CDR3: TGCGTCAGCAGCAGTACCGGTCTAACGGGGGAGACCCAGTACTTC. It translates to CVSSSTGLTGETQYF. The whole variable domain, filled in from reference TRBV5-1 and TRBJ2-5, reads KAGVTQTPRYLIKTRGQQVTLSCSPISGHRSVSWYQQTPGQGLQFLFEYFSETQRNKGNFPGRFSGRQFSNSRSEMNVSTLELGDSALYLCVSSSTGLTGETQYFGPGTRLLVL.

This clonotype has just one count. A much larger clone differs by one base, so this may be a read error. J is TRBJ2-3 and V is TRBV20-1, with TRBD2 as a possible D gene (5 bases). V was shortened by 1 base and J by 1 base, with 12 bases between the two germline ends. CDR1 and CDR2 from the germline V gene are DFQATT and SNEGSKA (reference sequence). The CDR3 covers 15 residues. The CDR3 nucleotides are TGCAGTGCTAGAGTCCCGGGGTCTGGCACAGATACGCAGTATTTT. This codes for CSARVPGSGTDTQYF.

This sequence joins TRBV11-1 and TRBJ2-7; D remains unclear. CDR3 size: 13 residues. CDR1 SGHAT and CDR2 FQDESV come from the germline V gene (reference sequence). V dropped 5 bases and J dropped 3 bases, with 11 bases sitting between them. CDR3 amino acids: CASSLRGDYEQYF. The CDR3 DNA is TGTGCCAGCAGCCTGCGCGGCGACTACGAGCAGTACTTC.

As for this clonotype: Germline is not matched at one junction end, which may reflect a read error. Written as DNA, the CDR3 is TGTGCCAGCAGCTCCGGAGCCGACAGGGAACTGTTTTTT. This encodes CASSSGADRELFF. The genes are TRBV12-3 or TRBV12-4 and TRBJ2-2; TRBD1 matches 7 bases. This CDR3 has 13 amino acids.

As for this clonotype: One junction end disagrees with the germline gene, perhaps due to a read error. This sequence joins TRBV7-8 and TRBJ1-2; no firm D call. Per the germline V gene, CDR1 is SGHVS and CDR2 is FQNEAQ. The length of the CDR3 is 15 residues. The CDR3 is CANSRRSEGRDGYTF. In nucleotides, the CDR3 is TGTGCCAACAGCCGCAGAAGTGAGGGCCGGGATGGCTACACCTTC.

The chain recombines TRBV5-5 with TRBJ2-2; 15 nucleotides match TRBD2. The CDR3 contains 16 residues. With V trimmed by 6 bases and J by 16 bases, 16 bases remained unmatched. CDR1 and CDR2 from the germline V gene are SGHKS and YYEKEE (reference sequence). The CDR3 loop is CASTGLAGGPTGGPFF. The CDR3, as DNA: TGTGCCAGCACCGGACTAGCGGGAGGGCCCACCGGGGGGCCGTTTTTT.

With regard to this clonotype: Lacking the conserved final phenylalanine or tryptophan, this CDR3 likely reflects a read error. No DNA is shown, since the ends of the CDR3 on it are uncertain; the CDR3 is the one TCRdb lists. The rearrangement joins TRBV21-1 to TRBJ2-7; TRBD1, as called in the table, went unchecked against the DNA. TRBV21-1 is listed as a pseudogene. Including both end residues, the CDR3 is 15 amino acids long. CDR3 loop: CASSSHFGGDYEQYL.

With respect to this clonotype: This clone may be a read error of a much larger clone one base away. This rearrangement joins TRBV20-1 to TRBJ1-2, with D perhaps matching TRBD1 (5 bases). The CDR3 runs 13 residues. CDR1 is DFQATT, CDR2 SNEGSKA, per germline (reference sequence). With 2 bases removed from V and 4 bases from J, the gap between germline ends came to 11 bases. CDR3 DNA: TGCAGTGCTAGACTTCACGGGGCCTATGGCTACACCTTC. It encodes CSARLHGAYGYTF.

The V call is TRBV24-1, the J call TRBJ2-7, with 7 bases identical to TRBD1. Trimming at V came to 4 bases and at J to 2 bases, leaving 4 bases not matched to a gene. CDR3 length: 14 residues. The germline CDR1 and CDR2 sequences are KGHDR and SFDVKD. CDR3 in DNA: TGTGCCACCAGTGACCGACAGGGCGCCTACGAGCAGTACTTC. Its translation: CATSDRQGAYEQYF.

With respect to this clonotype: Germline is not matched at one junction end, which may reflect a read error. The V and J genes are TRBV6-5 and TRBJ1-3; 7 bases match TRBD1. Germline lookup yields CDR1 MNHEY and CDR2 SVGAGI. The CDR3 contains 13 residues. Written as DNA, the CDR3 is TGTGACAGCAGGGGGTACTCTGGAAACTCCATATATTTT. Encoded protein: CDSRGYSGNSIYF.

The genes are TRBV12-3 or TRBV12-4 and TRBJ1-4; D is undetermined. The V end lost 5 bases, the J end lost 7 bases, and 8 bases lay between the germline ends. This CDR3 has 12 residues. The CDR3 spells CASSTRVEKLFF. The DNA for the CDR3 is TGTGCCAGCAGTACTCGAGTTGAAAAACTGTTTTTT.

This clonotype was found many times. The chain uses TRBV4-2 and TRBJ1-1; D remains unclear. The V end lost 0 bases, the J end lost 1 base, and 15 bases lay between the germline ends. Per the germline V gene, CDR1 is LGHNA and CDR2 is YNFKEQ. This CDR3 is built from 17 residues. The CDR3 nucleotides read TGTGCCAGCAGCCAAGATCGCATCAGAGGGAAGAACACTGAAGCTTTCTTT. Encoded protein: CASSQDRIRGKNTEAFF.

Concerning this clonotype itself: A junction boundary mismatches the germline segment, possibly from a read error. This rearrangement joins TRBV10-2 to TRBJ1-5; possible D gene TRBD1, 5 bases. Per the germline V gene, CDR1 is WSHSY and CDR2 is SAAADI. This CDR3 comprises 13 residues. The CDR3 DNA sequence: TGCGCCAGCAGCTGGCAGGGAAATCAGCCCCGGCATTTT. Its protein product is CASSWQGNQPRHF.

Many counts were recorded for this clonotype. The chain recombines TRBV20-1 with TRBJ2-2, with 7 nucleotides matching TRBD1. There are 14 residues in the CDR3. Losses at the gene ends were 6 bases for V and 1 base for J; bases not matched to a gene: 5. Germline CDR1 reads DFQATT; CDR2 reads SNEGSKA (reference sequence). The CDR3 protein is CSALGQKNTGELFF. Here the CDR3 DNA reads TGCAGTGCCCTGGGACAGAAGAACACCGGGGAGCTGTTTTTT.